Listed below are T cell receptor beta chains from one sample, sequenced in a study of blood T cell repertoires in COVID-19. Profiling relied on immunoSEQ multiplex PCR, and the TCRdb table lists in-frame clones only, not all of them. The table has some 170,000 clones, about 81% seen once; the top ten hold roughly a tenth. Sequencing was carried out using peripheral blood. These receptors were obtained from a human donor in a cohort sampled during active COVID-19. The CDR3 runs from the conserved cysteine through the conserved F or W. Each record gives: J gene, D gene, V gene, clone size, CDR3 protein, CDR3 DNA. The D gene is left open where the match is weak. Some rows have no size entry. The others give once, few or many, or a class for an expanded clone.

>TRBJ1-6|TRBD1|TRBV19|-
CASSIGPGQGIIDNSPLHF
TGTGCCAGTAGTATAGGACCGGGACAGGGGATCATCGATAATTCACCCCTCCACTTT
>TRBJ1-2|TRBD1|TRBV4-3|-
CASSQGQGSYGYTF
TGCGCCAGCAGCCAGGGACAGGGGAGCTATGGCTACACCTTC
>TRBJ2-7|TRBD1|TRBV12-3/TRBV12-4|-
CASTSGQGYEQYF
TGTGCCAGCACCTCGGGACAGGGCTACGAGCAGTACTTC
>TRBJ2-5|-|TRBV4-1|-
CASSPEGRQETQYF
TGCGCCAGCAGCCCGGAGGGCCGGCAAGAGACCCAGTACTTC
>TRBJ1-1|TRBD1|TRBV7-2|-
CASSLGTGMNTEAFF
TGTGCCAGCAGCTTAGGGACAGGTATGAACACTGAAGCTTTCTTT
>TRBJ1-1|TRBD1|TRBV19|many
CASSKPLDRDTEAFF
TGTGCCAGTAGTAAACCCCTCGACAGGGACACTGAAGCTTTCTTT
>TRBJ2-7|TRBD1|TRBV27|-
CASRGQGAVNEQYF
TGTGCCAGCAGGGGACAGGGGGCTGTAAACGAGCAGTACTTC
>TRBJ2-6|-|TRBV2|-
CASRNTGSGANVLTF
TGTGCCAGCAGGAATACAGGGTCTGGGGCCAACGTCCTGACTTTC
>TRBJ2-1|TRBD2|TRBV5-6|-
CASSLGLAPNEQFF
TGTGCCAGCAGCTTGGGACTAGCGCCTAATGAGCAGTTCTTC
>TRBJ2-7|-|TRBV14|-
CASSQFSNGQPQYF
TGTGCCAGCAGCCAATTTTCGAACGGACAGCCGCAGTACTTC
>TRBJ2-7|-|TRBV11-2|-
CASSDPGFEQYF
TGTGCCAGCAGCGACCCAGGGTTCGAGCAGTACTTC
>TRBJ1-5|TRBD1|TRBV7-9|-
CASSQGIGGYYNQPQHF
TGTGCCAGCAGCCAGGGAATAGGGGGCTATTATAATCAGCCCCAGCATTTT